A single sample gave rise to the 14 T cell receptor beta chains below, sequenced in a study of shared clonotypes between healthy human individuals. The assay was immunoSEQ multiplex PCR, and TCRdb's table has in-frame clones only and misses some. The sample comprises 98,000 or so clones, approximately 70% of which are singletons, and approximately 25% rests with the top ten. The sequenced sample consisted of memory CD8+ T cells sorted from blood. Subset: CD45RO+ cells pooled with CCR7-negative TemRA cells. Source of these receptors: a woman in her 30s in good health.

This clone was counted between two and nine times. The chain links TRBV6-5 to TRBJ2-5; the D gene is possibly TRBD2 (6 bases). CDR1 and CDR2 from the germline V gene are MNHEY and SVGAGI. Trimming took off 5 bases at V and 5 bases at J, with 12 bases between the two ends. The CDR3 is 13 amino acids. The CDR3 loop is CASSPREVETQYF. The CDR3 bases are TGTGCCAGCAGTCCCAGGGAGGTGGAGACCCAGTACTTC.

The chain combines TRBV6-6 with TRBJ2-7; D is undetermined. Germline CDR1 reads MNHNY; CDR2 reads SVGAGI (reference sequence). CDR3 length: 16 residues. Deletions cut 1 base from V and 4 bases from J, with 17 bases between. The CDR3 reads CASSYYYWANGYEQYF. In DNA form, the CDR3 reads TGTGCCAGCAGTTACTACTACTGGGCAAACGGATACGAGCAGTACTTC.

Ten or more counts support this clone. Additional DNA sequences in this sample encode the identical CDR3. The CDR3 protein is CSAKEVYEQYF. CDR3 bases: TGCAGTGCAAAGGAGGTTTACGAGCAGTACTTC. The J gene is TRBJ2-7, the V gene TRBV20-1, with D tentatively TRBD2 (5 bases). Trimming took 6 bases from V and 4 from J, leaving 10 bases between them. The CDR3 totals 11 residues. Germline assignment: CDR1 DFQATT and CDR2 SNEGSKA (reference sequence).

This chain uses TRBV27 with TRBJ2-7, with D possibly being TRBD1 or TRBD2 (6 bases each). The DNA end favors TRBJ2-1, so the J call may be wrong. The CDR3 spans 14 residues. Germline CDR1 MNHEY, CDR2 SMNVEV (reference sequence). In nucleotides, the CDR3 is TGTGCCAGTCCCGCGGGACACTCCTACAATGAGCAGTTCTTC. This translates into CASPAGHSYNEQFF.

The gene calls are TRBV2 and TRBJ1-1; maybe TRBD1 (5 bases). The CDR3 has 14 amino acids. Germline CDR1 and CDR2: SNHLY and FYNNEI. V dropped 7 bases and J dropped 4 bases, with 16 bases sitting between them. The CDR3 sequence: CASTTRRGATEAFF. Written as DNA, the CDR3 is TGTGCCAGCACGACAAGGCGAGGGGCCACTGAAGCTTTCTTT.

The V gene is TRBV28, the J gene TRBJ2-6; tentative D call: TRBD1 (5 bases). Deletions cut 6 bases from V and 4 bases from J, with 19 bases between. CDR1 is MDHEN and CDR2 is SYDVKM in the germline V gene. The CDR3 covers 17 residues. The chain's CDR3 is CASSRPVWGGGANVLTF. The CDR3 DNA is TGTGCCAGCAGCCGCCCCGTCTGGGGCGGAGGGGCCAACGTCCTGACTTTC.

The gene calls are TRBV9 and TRBJ2-7; 9 positions match TRBD1. The junction had 3 bases not matched to a gene; V was cut back by 0 bases and J by 5 bases. There are 14 residues in the CDR3. Germline lookup yields CDR1 SGDLS and CDR2 YYNGEE. Written as DNA, the CDR3 is TGTGCCAGCAGCGTAGGGACAGGGGTGAACGAGCAGTACTTC. Translating it yields CASSVGTGVNEQYF.

Remarks on this clone: Other nucleotide sequences in the sample specify the same CDR3. The chain combines TRBV6-1 with TRBJ2-7, with D hard to call. The V end lost 2 bases, the J end lost 4 bases, and 3 bases lay between the germline ends. The germline gives CDR1 MNHNS, CDR2 SASEGT. There are 11 residues in the CDR3. CDR3 coding DNA: TGTGCCAGCAGTGAAATTTACGAGCAGTACTTC. Its translation: CASSEIYEQYF.

CDR3 bases: TGTGCCAGCAGTGACTCAGCTGAATCGGGGCCCCAGCATTTT. Its translation: CASSDSAESGPQHF. This chain uses TRBV6-1 with TRBJ1-5; D is unclear. Trimming stripped 3 bases from V and 9 bases from J, with 15 bases between. Germline V gene lookup returns CDR1 MNHNS and CDR2 SASEGT. This CDR3 comprises 14 residues.

This clone was recorded once. The gene calls are TRBV7-9 and TRBJ1-1; tentatively, D is TRBD1 (5 bases). The ends were cut back, 4 bases at V and 10 bases at J, with 19 bases in the middle. Germline V gene data show CDR1 as SEHNR and CDR2 as FQNEAQ (reference sequence). The CDR3 extends over 14 amino acids. This chain's CDR3 is CASSWDGSLLGAFF. CDR3 coding DNA: TGTGCCAGCAGCTGGGACGGGTCTCTCCTAGGAGCTTTCTTT.

Concerning this clone: Other DNA sequences in this sample translate to the same CDR3. This chain links TRBV2 with TRBJ2-1; TRBD2 matches 8 bases. The CDR3 is made up of 15 amino acids. The germline CDR1 and CDR2 sequences are SNHLY and FYNNEI. The V gene end was trimmed by 6 bases and the J gene end by 0 bases; junction bases not matched to a gene: 4. The chain's CDR3 is CASRIAGSSYNEQFF. CDR3 nucleotides: TGTGCCAGCAGAATAGCGGGAAGCTCCTACAATGAGCAGTTCTTC.

The chain carries TRBV7-9 and TRBJ2-7, with TRBD2 matching over 9 bases. The ends lost 4 bases at V and 6 bases at J; junction bases unmatched: 4. The CDR3 is 13 amino acids. Germline CDR1 SEHNR, CDR2 FQNEAQ (reference sequence). For the CDR3, the DNA is TGTGCCAGCAGCTACGGACTAGCGCCCGAGCAGTACTTC. Protein sequence: CASSYGLAPEQYF.

The V call is TRBV6-1, the J call TRBJ1-5, with D tentatively TRBD1 (5 bases). CDR1 and CDR2 (germline): MNHNS, SASEGT. The CDR3 has 15 amino acids. V was cut by 1 base and J by 6 bases, with 13 bases left in between. The CDR3 nucleotides are TGTGCCAGCAGTGAAGTTGGGGGATCGGGTCAGCCCCAGCATTTT. It encodes CASSEVGGSGQPQHF.

The CDR3 DNA sequence: TGCAGCGCTCGGAACACTGGGGGAGGAGGCTACGAGCAGTACTTC. Protein product: CSARNTGGGGYEQYF. This chain joins TRBV29-1 and TRBJ2-7; a possible D gene is TRBD2 (6 bases). This CDR3 has 15 amino acids. The V gene lost 7 bases and the J gene lost 3 bases, with 22 bases spanning the gap. The V gene's germline CDR1 is SQVTM and CDR2 ANQGSEA.